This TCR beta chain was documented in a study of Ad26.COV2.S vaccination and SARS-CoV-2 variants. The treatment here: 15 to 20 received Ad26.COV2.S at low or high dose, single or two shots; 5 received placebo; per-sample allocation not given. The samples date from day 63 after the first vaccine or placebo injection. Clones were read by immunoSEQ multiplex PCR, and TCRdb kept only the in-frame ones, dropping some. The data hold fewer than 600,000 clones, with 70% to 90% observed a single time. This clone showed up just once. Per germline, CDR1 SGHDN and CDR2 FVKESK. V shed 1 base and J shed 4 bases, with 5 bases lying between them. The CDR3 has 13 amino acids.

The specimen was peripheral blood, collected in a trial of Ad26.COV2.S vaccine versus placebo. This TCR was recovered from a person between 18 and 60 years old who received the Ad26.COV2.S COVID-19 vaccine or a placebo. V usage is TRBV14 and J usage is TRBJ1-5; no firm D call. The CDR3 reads CASSQGGNQPQHF. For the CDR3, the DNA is TGTGCCAGCAGCCAAGGGGGAAATCAGCCCCAGCATTTT.